This T cell receptor beta chain was profiled in a study of Ad26.COV2.S vaccination and SARS-CoV-2 variants. Study at large: The study gave Ad26.COV2.S intramuscularly, once or twice 56 days apart.

This table comes from immunoSEQ multiplex PCR, and its TCRdb copy is limited to in-frame clones, with some not included. The table includes about 350,000 clones, around 84% detected once. This clone showed up just once. As yet, its antigen is unknown. Trimming cost V 3 bases and J 4 bases, with 12 bases left between them. CDR3 length: 14 amino acids. Per the germline V gene, CDR1 is MNHEY and CDR2 is SMNVEV (reference sequence). General study findings and limits: Total T cell responses may have been underestimated by the TCR breadth and depth analyses.

Treatment reported: roughly 18 received Ad26.COV2.S at low or high dose, single or two shots; several received placebo; per-sample allocation not given. Specimens were obtained on day 63 following the first vaccine or placebo injection. Donation came from an adult in Boston who was aged 18-55 years. An Ad26 vector expressing Wuhan-strain SARS-CoV-2 spike served as the vaccine. The sequencing used peripheral blood, collected in a trial of Ad26.COV2.S vaccine versus placebo. This TCR was sampled from a person aged 18-65 years who received the Ad26.COV2.S COVID-19 vaccine or a placebo. J is TRBJ1-2 and V is TRBV27; no definite D call. The CDR3 loop reads CASSFGGRSYGYTF. CDR3 sequence (DNA): TGTGCCAGCAGTTTTGGAGGCAGATCCTATGGCTACACCTTC.